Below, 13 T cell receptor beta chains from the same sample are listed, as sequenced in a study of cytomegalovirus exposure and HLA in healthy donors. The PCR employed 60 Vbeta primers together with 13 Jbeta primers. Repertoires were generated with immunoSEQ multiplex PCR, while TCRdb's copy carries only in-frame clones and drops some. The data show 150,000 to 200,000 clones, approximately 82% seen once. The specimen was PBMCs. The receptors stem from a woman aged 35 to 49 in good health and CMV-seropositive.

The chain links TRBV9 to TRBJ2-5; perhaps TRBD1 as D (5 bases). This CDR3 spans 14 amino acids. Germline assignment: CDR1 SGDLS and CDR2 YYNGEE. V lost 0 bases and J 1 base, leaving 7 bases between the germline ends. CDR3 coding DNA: TGTGCCAGCAGCGTAGGCAGGGTCCAAGAGACCCAGTACTTC. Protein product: CASSVGRVQETQYF.

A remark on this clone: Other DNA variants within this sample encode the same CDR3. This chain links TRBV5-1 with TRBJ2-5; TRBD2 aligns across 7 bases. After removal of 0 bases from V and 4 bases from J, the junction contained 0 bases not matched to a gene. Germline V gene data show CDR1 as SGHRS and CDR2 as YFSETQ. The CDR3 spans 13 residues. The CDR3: CASSLGGGETQYF. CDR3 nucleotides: TGCGCCAGCAGCTTGGGGGGGGGAGAGACCCAGTACTTC.

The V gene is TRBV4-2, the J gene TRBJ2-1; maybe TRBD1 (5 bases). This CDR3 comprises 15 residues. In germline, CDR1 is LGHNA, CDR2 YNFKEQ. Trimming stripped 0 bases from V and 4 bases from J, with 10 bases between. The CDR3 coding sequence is TGTGCCAGCAGCCAAGATAATACAGGATACAATGAGCAGTTCTTC. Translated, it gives CASSQDNTGYNEQFF.

CDR3 protein: CASSWGQSYNEQFF. The CDR3 nucleotides are TGTGCCAGCAGCTGGGGACAGTCCTACAATGAGCAGTTCTTC. The genes are TRBV11-2 and TRBJ2-1; 7 bases are shared with TRBD1. CDR3 size: 14 residues. Germline V gene data show CDR1 as SGHAT and CDR2 as FQNNGV. The junction had 1 base not matched to a gene; V was cut back by 4 bases and J by 1 base.

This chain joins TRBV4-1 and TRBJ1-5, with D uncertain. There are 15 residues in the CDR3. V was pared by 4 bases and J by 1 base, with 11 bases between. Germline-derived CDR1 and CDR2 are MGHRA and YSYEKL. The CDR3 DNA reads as TGCGCCAGCAGCCTCACTCACTCAAGCAATCAGCCCCAGCATTTT. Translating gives CASSLTHSSNQPQHF.

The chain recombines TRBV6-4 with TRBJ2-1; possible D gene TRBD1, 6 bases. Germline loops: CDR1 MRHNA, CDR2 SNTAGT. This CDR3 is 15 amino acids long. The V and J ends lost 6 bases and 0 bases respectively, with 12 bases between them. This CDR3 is CASSAGVSSYNEQFF. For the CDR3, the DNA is TGTGCCAGCAGCGCAGGGGTTTCCTCCTACAATGAGCAGTTCTTC.

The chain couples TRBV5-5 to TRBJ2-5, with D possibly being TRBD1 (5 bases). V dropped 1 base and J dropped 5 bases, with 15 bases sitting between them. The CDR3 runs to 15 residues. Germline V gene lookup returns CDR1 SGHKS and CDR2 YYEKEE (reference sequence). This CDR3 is CASSLSATWGETQYF. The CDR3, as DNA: TGTGCCAGCAGCTTGTCAGCCACCTGGGGCGAGACCCAGTACTTC.

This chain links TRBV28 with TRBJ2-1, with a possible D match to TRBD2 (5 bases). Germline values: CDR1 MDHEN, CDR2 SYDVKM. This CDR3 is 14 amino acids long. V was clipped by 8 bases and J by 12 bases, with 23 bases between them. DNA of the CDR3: TGTGCCAGCCAGACGGCGGCCGCAGCGGTTGGGCAGTTCTTC. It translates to CASQTAAAAVGQFF.

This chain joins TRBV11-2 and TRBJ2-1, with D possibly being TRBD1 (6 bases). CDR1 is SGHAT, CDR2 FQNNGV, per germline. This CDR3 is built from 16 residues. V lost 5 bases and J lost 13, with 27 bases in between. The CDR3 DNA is TGTGCCAGCAGCCGCAGCGGCAGCTTAACGGAACAGGGTCAGTTCTTC. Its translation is CASSRSGSLTEQGQFF.

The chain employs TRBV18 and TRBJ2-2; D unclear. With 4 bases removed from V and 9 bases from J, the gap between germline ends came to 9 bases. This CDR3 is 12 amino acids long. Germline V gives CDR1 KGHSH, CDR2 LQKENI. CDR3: CASSLSVRELFF. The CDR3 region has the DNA TGTGCCAGCTCACTTTCGGTCCGGGAGCTGTTTTTT.

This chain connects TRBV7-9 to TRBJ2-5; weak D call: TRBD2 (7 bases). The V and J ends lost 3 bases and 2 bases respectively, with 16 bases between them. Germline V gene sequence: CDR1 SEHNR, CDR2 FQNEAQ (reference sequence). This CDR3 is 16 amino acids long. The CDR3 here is CASSLMGGGVQETQYF. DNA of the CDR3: TGTGCCAGCAGCTTGATGGGCGGGGGCGTACAAGAGACCCAGTACTTC.

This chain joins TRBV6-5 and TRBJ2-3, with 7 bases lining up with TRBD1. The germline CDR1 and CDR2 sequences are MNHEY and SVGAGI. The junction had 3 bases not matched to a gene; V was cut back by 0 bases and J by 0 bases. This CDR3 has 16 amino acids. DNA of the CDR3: TGTGCCAGCAGTTACTCAGGGGGCTCGAGCACAGATACGCAGTATTTT. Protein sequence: CASSYSGGSSTDTQYF.

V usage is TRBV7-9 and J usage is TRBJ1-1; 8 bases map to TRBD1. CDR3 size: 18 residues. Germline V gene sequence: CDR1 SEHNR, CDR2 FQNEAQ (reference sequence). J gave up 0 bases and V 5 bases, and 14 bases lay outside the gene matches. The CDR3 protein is CASSPTSQTGALNTEAFF. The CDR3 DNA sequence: TGTGCCAGCAGCCCCACATCGCAGACAGGGGCGTTGAACACTGAAGCTTTCTTT.